Shown below are 7 T cell receptor beta chains from a single sample sequenced in a study of shared clonotypes between healthy human individuals. Using immunoSEQ multiplex PCR, the repertoire was profiled, and TCRdb retains in-frame clones only, with some absent. This sample has about 600,000 clones, with 97% found just once. Sequences were obtained from naive CD4+ T cells sorted from blood. The subset was: CD45RA+ positively selected. These receptors were taken from a woman in her twenties or thirties in good health.

The chain combines TRBV19 with TRBJ2-7, with D possibly TRBD2 on 6 matching bases. Germline assignment: CDR1 LNHDA and CDR2 SQIVND (reference sequence). V lost 0 bases, J lost 5 bases, and 14 bases lay in between. The CDR3 is made up of 15 amino acids. The CDR3 coding sequence is TGTGCCAGTAGTATAGACAGTGGGGAGGACGACGAGCAGTACTTC. This sequence encodes CASSIDSGEDDEQYF. The whole variable domain, remainder taken from reference TRBV19 and TRBJ2-7, is DGGITQSPKYLFRKEGQNVTLSCEQNLNHDAMYWYRQDPGQGLRLIYYSQIVNDFQKGDIAEGYSVSREKKESFPLTVTSAQKNPTAFYLCASSIDSGEDDEQYFGPGTRLTVT.

The chain uses TRBV19 and TRBJ1-5, with a weak D call TRBD1 (5 bases). The germline CDR1 and CDR2 sequences are LNHDA and SQIVND (reference sequence). Trimming shortened V by 7 bases and J by 0 bases, and 13 bases separated the two germline ends. The CDR3 has 15 amino acids. The CDR3 loop is CASKVDRTSNQPQHF. CDR3 nucleotides: TGTGCCAGTAAGGTCGACAGAACTAGCAATCAGCCCCAGCATTTT.

This chain joins TRBV6-5 and TRBJ2-3; D is possibly TRBD2 (6 bases). This CDR3 comprises 14 residues. Trimming shortened V by 4 bases and J by 4 bases, and 12 bases separated the two germline ends. Germline assignment: CDR1 MNHEY and CDR2 SVGAGI. The CDR3 nucleotides are TGTGCCAGCAGTTTGGGGGGAATCGCAGATACGCAGTATTTT. It translates to CASSLGGIADTQYF.

The chain recombines TRBV14 with TRBJ2-7, with 8 bases aligning to TRBD1. V shed 3 bases and J 1 base; nucleotides not matched to a gene: 11. This CDR3 has 17 amino acids. Germline-derived CDR1 and CDR2 are SGHDN and FVKESK. The DNA of the CDR3 is TGTGCCAGCAGCCAGGGGGGACTCCGGGACAGGTCCTACGAGCAGTACTTC. Translated: CASSQGGLRDRSYEQYF. Combining the CDR3 with reference TRBV14 and TRBJ2-7 gives the whole variable domain EAGVTQFPSHSVIEKGQTVTLRCDPISGHDNLYWYRRVMGKEIKFLLHFVKESKQDESGMPNNRFLAERTGGTYSTLKVQPAELEDSGVYFCASSQGGLRDRSYEQYFGPGTRLTVT.

J is TRBJ2-3 and V is TRBV19; D remains ambiguous. CDR1 is LNHDA, CDR2 SQIVND, per germline (reference sequence). The CDR3 extends over 14 amino acids. V lost 8 bases to trimming and J lost 2 bases, with 14 bases between them. CDR3: CASDRGRITDTQYF. In DNA form, the CDR3 reads TGTGCCAGTGACCGTGGCAGGATCACAGATACGCAGTATTTT.

This sequence joins TRBV7-2 and TRBJ2-7; 8 nucleotides align to TRBD2. The CDR3 spans 15 residues. Germline V gene lookup returns CDR1 SGHTA and CDR2 FQGNSA. J lost 4 bases, V lost 1 base, and 6 bases had no gene match. Here the CDR3 DNA reads TGTGCCAGCAGCTTAGGGTTTAGCGGGACATACGAGCAGTACTTC. Its protein product is CASSLGFSGTYEQYF.

V usage is TRBV25-1 and J usage is TRBJ2-5; 9 positions agree with TRBD2. The J call may be incorrect, as the DNA end agrees better with TRBJ2-7. The germline V gene encodes CDR1 MGHDK and CDR2 SYGVNS. This CDR3 comprises 17 residues. CDR3 sequence (DNA): TGTGCCAGCAGTGAATCCGGCCTAGCGGGGTTCTCCTACGAGCAGTACTTC. Translated, it gives CASSESGLAGFSYEQYF.